This is a list of T cell receptor beta chains from one sample in a study of blood T cell repertoires in COVID-19. This table comes from immunoSEQ multiplex PCR, and its TCRdb copy is limited to in-frame clones, with some not included. The sample holds some 310,000 clones, around nine tenths seen once. The sample consisted of PBMCs or T cells enriched from blood (not recorded which). The receptor set was obtained from a woman aged 30 to 39 who had recovered from COVID-19. Both conserved end residues are part of each CDR3. D genes are given only for firm matches. Rows give clone size only sometimes, using once, few, many, or a class for an expanded clone.

J	D	size	V	DNA	CDR3
TRBJ1-2	-	-	TRBV10-2	TGCGCCAGCACCCCAGGGCATCCTAACTATGGCTACACCTTC	CASTPGHPNYGYTF
TRBJ1-1	-	-	TRBV10-3	TGTGCCATCACTCATGAGCAGGGGAACACTGAAGCTTTCTTT	CAITHEQGNTEAFF
TRBJ1-2	-	once	TRBV10-3	TGTGCCATCAGTGATACCCCCAGGGATCATTATGGCTACACCTTC	CAISDTPRDHYGYTF
TRBJ1-5	-	-	TRBV27	TGTGCCAGCAGTCCAGTCGTCAATCAGCCCCAGCATTTT	CASSPVVNQPQHF
TRBJ1-5	TRBD1	many	TRBV6-5	TGTGCCAGTGCCGCGGTGACAGGGGAAAGTCGGCCCCAGCATTTT	CASAAVTGESRPQHF
TRBJ1-6	TRBD1	-	TRBV7-3	TGTGCCAGCAGCTTAACAGGGGGCGGTTCACCCCTCCACTTT	CASSLTGGGSPLHF
TRBJ1-1	-	-	TRBV19	TGTGCCAGTAGTATTTCGTACAGGGAAACTGAAGCTTTCTTT	CASSISYRETEAFF
TRBJ2-1	-	-	TRBV5-6	TGTGCCAGCAGCTCGGTAGCGGCCGACTACAATGAGCAGTTCTTC	CASSSVAADYNEQFF
TRBJ1-2	TRBD1	few	TRBV29-1	TGCAGCGTTGACGGAGGGGGCCCTAACTATGGCTACACCTTC	CSVDGGGPNYGYTF
TRBJ2-6	-	-	TRBV6-5	TGTGCCAGCCAGGGGAGGGGTGGGGCCAACGTCCTGACTTTC	CASQGRGGANVLTF
TRBJ1-3	-	-	TRBV29-1	TGCAGCGGACAGCTATTCGATGGAAACACCATATATTTT	CSGQLFDGNTIYF
TRBJ1-1	-	few	TRBV2	TGTGCCAGCAGTGAATCAGCGTCGATGAACACTGAAGCTTTCTTT	CASSESASMNTEAFF
TRBJ2-1	-	once	TRBV19	TGTGCCAGTAGTAGGACTCCCCCCGTCAATGAGCAGTTCTTC	CASSRTPPVNEQFF
TRBJ2-1	TRBD2	-	TRBV18	TGTGCCAGCTCACCAAAGGTTGGGACTAGCGGGACGCGGGATGAGCAGTTCTTC	CASSPKVGTSGTRDEQFF
TRBJ1-6	TRBD1	-	TRBV18	TGTGCCAGCTCACCTTTGACAGGGGTAAATTCACCCCTCCACTTT	CASSPLTGVNSPLHF
TRBJ1-6	-	-	TRBV7-3	TGTGCCAGCAGCCGCGGGCAGGGGAATTCACCCCTCCACTTT	CASSRGQGNSPLHF
TRBJ2-5	-	-	TRBV29-1	TGCAGCGTGGCCGGAGAAAGTCGAGAGACCCAGTACTTC	CSVAGESRETQYF
TRBJ2-7	TRBD2	few	TRBV6-5	TGTGCCAGCAGTTACAGTGCGGGAGAGGAAGAGCAGTACTTC	CASSYSAGEEEQYF
TRBJ1-6	-	-	TRBV27	TGTGCCAGCAGTTTGACTTGGGTTTCACCCCTCCACTTT	CASSLTWVSPLHF
TRBJ2-4	TRBD1	-	TRBV5-1	TGCGCCAGCAGCCCGGGTGGGGACAGGGGGCTGTCCAAAAACATTCAGTACTTC	CASSPGGDRGLSKNIQYF
TRBJ1-3	TRBD1	once	TRBV19	TGTGCCAGTAGTATTGTCTTCGGGACAGGGGTTCACACCATATATTTT	CASSIVFGTGVHTIYF
TRBJ1-1	-	-	TRBV3-1/TRBV3-2	TGTGCCAGCACCTCCTCAGGGCACTTTACTGAAGCTTTCTTT	CASTSSGHFTEAFF